This TCR beta chain came from a study of Graves' ophthalmopathy and Graves' hyperthyroidism. This clonotype was detected many times. RNA transcripts provided the template for amplifying TCR beta CDR3 regions. The first round was an RT-PCR with HTBI primers, and the second round was a multiplex PCR. Using its own MiXCR run on the multiplex PCR reads, TCRdb lists one record per CDR3 protein. The sample holds fewer than 350,000 distinct CDR3 sequences, around a sixth seen once. Trimming removed 2 bases at V and 7 bases at J, with 17 bases between. Germline V lookup: CDR1 LNHNV, CDR2 YYDKDF (reference sequence). This CDR3 contains 15 residues.

The clonotype originates from an adult man with Graves' ophthalmopathy. Sample: peripheral blood. The rearrangement uses TRBV15 and TRBJ1-2; the D is unclear. The CDR3 nucleotides read TGTGCCACCAGCAGATCGCGCCTCGGGGTCGTTGGCTACACCTTC. Translation gives CATSRSRLGVVGYTF.